Presented here are 9 T cell receptor beta chains from one specimen sequenced in a study of siplizumab effects on memory and regulatory T cells. Using immunoSEQ multiplex PCR, the repertoire was profiled, and TCRdb retains in-frame clones only, with some absent. Of roughly 56,000 clones listed, less than 98% were seen once; the top ten hold around 1%. The material sequenced was naive CD8+ T cells sorted from blood. These receptors came from a human donor in good health.

The chain employs TRBV6-4 and TRBJ2-3, with a tentative D call TRBD2 (5 bases). Germline CDR1 and CDR2: MRHNA and SNTAGT. The CDR3 is 13 residues long. V was clipped by 0 bases and J by 10 bases, with 11 bases between them. The CDR3 sequence is CASSDSLGSAQYF. The CDR3 DNA sequence: TGTGCCAGCAGTGACTCATTGGGGAGTGCGCAGTATTTT.

The chain recombines TRBV25-1 with TRBJ2-5; D gene uncertain. V shed 2 bases and J shed 5 bases, with 3 bases lying between them. The CDR3 consists of 11 residues. The germline gives CDR1 MGHDK, CDR2 SYGVNS. CDR3 sequence (DNA): TGTGCCAGCAGTGAAGGTGAGACCCAGTACTTC. Its protein product is CASSEGETQYF.

The chain recombines TRBV15 with TRBJ2-1; maybe TRBD2 (5 bases). V was clipped by 1 base and J by 7 bases, with 20 bases between them. The CDR3 has 17 amino acids. CDR1 is LNHNV and CDR2 is YYDKDF in the germline V gene (reference sequence). CDR3 in DNA: TGTGCCACCAGCAGAGGTGTGTCGCAAGAGAGAGGGAATGAGCAGTTCTTC. It encodes CATSRGVSQERGNEQFF. Complete variable domain (other parts from reference TRBV15 and TRBJ2-1): DAMVIQNPRYQVTQFGKPVTLSCSQTLNHNVMYWYQQKSSQAPKLLFHYYDKDFNNEADTPDNFQSRRPNTSFCFLDIRSPGLGDTAMYLCATSRGVSQERGNEQFFGPGTRLTVL.

This sequence joins TRBV7-9 and TRBJ2-7, with 10 positions matching TRBD2. After removal of 5 bases from V and 0 bases from J, the junction contained 4 bases not matched to a gene. Germline V gene sequence: CDR1 SEHNR, CDR2 FQNEAQ (reference sequence). The CDR3 contains 15 residues. The CDR3 nucleotides are TGTGCCAGCAGCCCGTGGACTAGCGGCTCCTACGAGCAGTACTTC. This codes for CASSPWTSGSYEQYF.

In its sample, this clone was seen once. The genes are TRBV7-9 and TRBJ2-3; D is unresolved. The CDR3 loop spans 12 amino acids. V shed 5 bases and J shed 5 bases, with 8 bases lying between them. CDR1 and CDR2 from the germline V gene are SEHNR and FQNEAQ (reference sequence). CDR3 bases: TGTGCCAGCAGCGCCCAGATAGATACGCAGTATTTT. This translates into CASSAQIDTQYF.

The J gene is TRBJ2-1, the V gene TRBV25-1; D is possibly TRBD2 (7 bases). Per the germline V gene, CDR1 is MGHDK and CDR2 is SYGVNS. V lost 5 bases to trimming and J lost 3 bases, with 17 bases between them. CDR3 length: 16 amino acids. The CDR3 reads CASSPRGGRDYNEQFF. CDR3 bases: TGTGCCAGCAGTCCACGAGGGGGGAGGGACTACAATGAGCAGTTCTTC.

The chain combines TRBV7-9 with TRBJ1-4; weak D call: TRBD1 (5 bases). CDR3 length: 15 amino acids. V lost 3 bases, J lost 8 bases, and 16 bases lay in between. The germline V gene has CDR1 SEHNR and CDR2 FQNEAQ (reference sequence). The DNA for the CDR3 is TGTGCCAGCAGCTTCCCGGGGCAGGCGGGAGAAAAACTGTTTTTT. Translating gives CASSFPGQAGEKLFF.

CDR3 DNA: TGTGCCAGCAGCCCCACCACCTCCCGGGACGGACAGCCCCAGCATTTT. It encodes CASSPTTSRDGQPQHF. The chain has TRBV7-9 and TRBJ1-5; tentatively, D is TRBD1 (5 bases). CDR3 length equals 16 residues. Between the trimmed V and J ends, which lost 5 bases and 7 bases, there was a span of 21 bases. Germline CDR1 reads SEHNR; CDR2 reads FQNEAQ (reference sequence).

The rearrangement uses TRBV9 and TRBJ2-1; possibly TRBD1 for D (6 bases). Trimming left V 2 bases short and J 6 bases short, with 12 bases between. Germline CDR1 and CDR2: SGDLS and YYNGEE. There are 14 residues in the CDR3. The CDR3 spells CASSVRTVSNEQFF. CDR3 coding DNA: TGTGCCAGCAGCGTTCGGACAGTGTCCAATGAGCAGTTCTTC.